The rows below give T cell receptor beta chains drawn from one sample of a study of T cells after yellow fever vaccination. Each CDR3 protein is one row after TCRdb ran MiXCR on the 5' RACE reads. The table lists 200,000 to 300,000 distinct CDR3 sequences, 10% to 15% of them singletons. This specimen was CD4+ T cells sorted from PBMCs, taken 45 days after the yellow fever booster vaccination. The source of these receptors is a man in his thirties or forties who received the YFV17D yellow fever vaccine. Each CDR3 is given with its conserved first and last residue. A D gene is named only where the DNA matches it firmly. Some rows mark clone size as missing; the rest say once, few, many or name a class of expanded clone.

j_call	clone_size	d_call	v_call	cdr3_aa	cdr3_nt
TRBJ2-3	few	-	TRBV2	CASSGGRTDTQYF	TGTGCCAGCAGTGGGGGAAGGACAGATACGCAGTATTTT
TRBJ2-1	many	-	TRBV20-1	CSAIYGERGNEQFF	TGCAGTGCTATTTACGGGGAGCGAGGCAATGAGCAGTTCTTC
TRBJ2-4	-	-	TRBV20-1	CSARVRTFKNIQYF	TGCAGTGCTAGAGTCCGGACCTTCAAAAACATTCAGTACTTC
TRBJ2-7	few	-	TRBV12-3/TRBV12-4	CAISLYRFSTSDKNYEQYF	TGTGCCATCAGTTTATATCGGTTTAGTACCTCGGACAAGAACTACGAGCAGTACTTC
TRBJ2-7	-	-	TRBV20-1	CSARGGGEQYF	TGCAGTGCTAGGGGGGGTGGGGAGCAGTACTTC
TRBJ2-2	-	TRBD1	TRBV11-2	CASTTVGQGARELFF	TGTGCCAGCACCACGGTGGGACAGGGGGCCCGGGAGCTGTTTTTT
TRBJ2-1	-	TRBD2	TRBV5-1	CASSRGPGGNEQFF	TGCGCCAGCAGTCGCGGGCCGGGGGGCAATGAGCAGTTCTTC
TRBJ2-7	-	TRBD2	TRBV20-1	CSARAPTSGSGEQYF	TGCAGTGCTAGGGCCCCGACTAGCGGGAGCGGGGAGCAGTACTTC
TRBJ1-6	-	TRBD1	TRBV7-9	CASSLRDRDSPLHF	TGTGCCAGCAGCCTCCGGGACAGGGATTCACCCCTCCACTTT
TRBJ2-5	few	TRBD2	TRBV7-2	CASSSSGGPHYF	TGTGCCAGCAGCTCCTCGGGGGGGCCCCACTACTTC
TRBJ2-5	-	TRBD1	TRBV12-3/TRBV12-4	CASSPPRDRAMETQYF	TGTGCCAGCAGCCCCCCGCGGGACAGGGCTATGGAGACCCAGTACTTC
TRBJ2-5	-	-	TRBV29-1	CSVGGASTLSETQYF	TGCAGCGTTGGAGGGGCTAGCACTTTAAGTGAGACCCAGTACTTC
TRBJ2-3	-	-	TRBV7-2	CASSSRARDTQYF	TGTGCCAGCAGCTCCCGGGCCAGAGATACGCAGTATTTT
TRBJ2-7	-	-	TRBV27	CASSFRGRSSYEQYF	TGTGCCAGCAGTTTCCGTGGACGGAGCTCCTACGAGCAGTACTTC
TRBJ2-7	few	-	TRBV5-6	CASKRTDSPYEQYF	TGTGCCAGCAAAAGGACGGACTCTCCCTACGAGCAGTACTTC
TRBJ2-2	few	-	TRBV15	CATGHPNTGELFF	TGTGCCACCGGGCACCCGAACACCGGGGAGCTGTTTTTT
TRBJ1-5	many	-	TRBV7-2	CASSPLNQPQHF	TGTGCCAGCAGCCCACTCAATCAGCCCCAGCATTTT
TRBJ2-3	few	-	TRBV21-1	CASPLAGVTDTQYF	TGTGCCAGCCCCCTAGCGGGAGTCACAGATACGCAGTATTTT
TRBJ2-2	few	-	TRBV11-2	CASSTLPGSMNTGELFF	TGTGCCAGCAGCACTTTGCCGGGGTCGATGAACACCGGGGAGCTGTTTTTT
TRBJ2-1	few	TRBD2	TRBV20-1	CSARDLAGASYNEQFF	TGCAGTGCTAGAGATCTGGCGGGAGCCTCCTACAATGAGCAGTTCTTC
TRBJ2-1	-	-	TRBV11-3	CASSLKTGSYNEQFF	TGTGCCAGCAGCCTAAAGACAGGCTCCTACAATGAGCAGTTCTTC
TRBJ2-5	many	TRBD2	TRBV7-2	CASSSGLAGGGETQYF	TGTGCCAGCAGCTCGGGACTAGCGGGAGGAGGGGAGACCCAGTACTTC
TRBJ2-3	-	-	TRBV30	CAWSELNTQYF	TGTGCCTGGAGTGAATTAAATACGCAGTATTTT
TRBJ1-2	-	TRBD1	TRBV20-1	CSAREKPGQENYGYTF	TGCAGTGCTAGAGAGAAACCGGGACAGGAGAACTATGGCTACACCTTC
TRBJ2-4	-	-	TRBV6-4	CASSELGGPVSEGAKNIQYF	TGTGCCAGCAGTGAACTCGGGGGCCCCGTCTCGGAAGGAGCCAAAAACATTCAGTACTTC
TRBJ1-5	many	-	TRBV6-2/TRBV6-3	CASSYTGQTLTSNQPQHF	TGTGCCAGCAGTTACACGGGACAAACTCTAACGAGCAATCAGCCCCAGCATTTT